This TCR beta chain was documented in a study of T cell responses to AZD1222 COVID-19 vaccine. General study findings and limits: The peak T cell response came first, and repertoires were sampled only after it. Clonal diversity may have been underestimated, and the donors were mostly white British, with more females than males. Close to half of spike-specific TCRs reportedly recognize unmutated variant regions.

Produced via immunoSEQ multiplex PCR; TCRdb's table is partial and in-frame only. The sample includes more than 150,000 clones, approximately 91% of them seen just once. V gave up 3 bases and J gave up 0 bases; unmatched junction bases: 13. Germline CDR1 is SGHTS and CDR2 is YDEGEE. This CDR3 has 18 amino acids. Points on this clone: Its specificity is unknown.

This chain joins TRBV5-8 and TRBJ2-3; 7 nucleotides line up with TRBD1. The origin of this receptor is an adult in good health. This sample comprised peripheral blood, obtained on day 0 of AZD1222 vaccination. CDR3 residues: CASSSRDRGAFSTDTQYF. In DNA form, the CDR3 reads TGTGCCAGCAGCTCCCGGGACAGAGGAGCATTTAGCACAGATACGCAGTATTTT.